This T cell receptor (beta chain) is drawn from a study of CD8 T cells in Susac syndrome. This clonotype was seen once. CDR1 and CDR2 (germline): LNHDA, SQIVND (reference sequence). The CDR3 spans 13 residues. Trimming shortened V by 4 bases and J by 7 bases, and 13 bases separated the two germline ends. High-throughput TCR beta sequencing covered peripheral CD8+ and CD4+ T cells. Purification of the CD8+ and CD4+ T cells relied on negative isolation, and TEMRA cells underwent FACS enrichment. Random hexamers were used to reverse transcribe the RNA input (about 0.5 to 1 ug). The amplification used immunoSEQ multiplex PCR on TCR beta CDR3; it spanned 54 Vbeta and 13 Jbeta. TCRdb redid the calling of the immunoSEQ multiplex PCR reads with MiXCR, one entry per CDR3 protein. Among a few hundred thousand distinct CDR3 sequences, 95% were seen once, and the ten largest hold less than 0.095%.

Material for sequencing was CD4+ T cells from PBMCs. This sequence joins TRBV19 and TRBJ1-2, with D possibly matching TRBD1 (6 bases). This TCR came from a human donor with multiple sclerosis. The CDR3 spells CASSRDIRSGYTF. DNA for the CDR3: TGTGCCAGTAGTAGGGACATTCGTAGTGGCTACACCTTC.